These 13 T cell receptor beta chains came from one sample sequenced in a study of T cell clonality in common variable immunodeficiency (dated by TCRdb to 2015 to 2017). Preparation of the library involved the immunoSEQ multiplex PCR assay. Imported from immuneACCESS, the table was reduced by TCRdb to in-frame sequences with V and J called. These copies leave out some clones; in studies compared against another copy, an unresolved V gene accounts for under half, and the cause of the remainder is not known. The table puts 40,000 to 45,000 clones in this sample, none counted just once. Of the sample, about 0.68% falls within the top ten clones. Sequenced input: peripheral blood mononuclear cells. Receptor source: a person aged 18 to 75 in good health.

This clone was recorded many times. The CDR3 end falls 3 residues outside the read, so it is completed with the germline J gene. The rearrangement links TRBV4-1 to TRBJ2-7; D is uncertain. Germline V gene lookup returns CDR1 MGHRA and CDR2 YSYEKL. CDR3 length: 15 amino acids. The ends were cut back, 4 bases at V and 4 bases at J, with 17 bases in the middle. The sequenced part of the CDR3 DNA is TGCGCCAGCAGCCCCCTAATAGACAACGCTTACGAG. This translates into CASSPLIDNAYE. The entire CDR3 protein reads CASSPLIDNAYEQYF.

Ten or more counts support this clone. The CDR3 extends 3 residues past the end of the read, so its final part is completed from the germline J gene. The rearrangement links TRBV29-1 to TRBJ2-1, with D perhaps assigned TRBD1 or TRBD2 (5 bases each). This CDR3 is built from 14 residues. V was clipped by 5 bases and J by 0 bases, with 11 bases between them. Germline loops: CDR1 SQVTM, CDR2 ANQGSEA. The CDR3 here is CSVTSGSSYNEQFF. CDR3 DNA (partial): TGCAGCGTTACCTCAGGGAGCTCCTACAATGAG.

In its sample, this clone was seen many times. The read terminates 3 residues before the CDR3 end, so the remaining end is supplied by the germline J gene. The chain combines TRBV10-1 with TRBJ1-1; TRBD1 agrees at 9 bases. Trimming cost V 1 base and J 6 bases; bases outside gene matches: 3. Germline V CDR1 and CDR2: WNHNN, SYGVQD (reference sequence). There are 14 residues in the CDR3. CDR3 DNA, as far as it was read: TGCGCCAGCAGTGAGTTTACAGGGGGCTCTGAA. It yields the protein CASSEFTGGSE. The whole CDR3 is CASSEFTGGSEAFF.

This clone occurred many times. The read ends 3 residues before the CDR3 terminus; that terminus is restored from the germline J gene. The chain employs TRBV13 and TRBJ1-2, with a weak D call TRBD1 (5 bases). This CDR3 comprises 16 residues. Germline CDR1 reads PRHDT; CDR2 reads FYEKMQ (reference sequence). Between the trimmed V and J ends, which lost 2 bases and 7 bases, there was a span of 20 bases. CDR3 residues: CASSLRDRGGAGGYTF. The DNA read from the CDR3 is TGTGCCAGCAGCTTAAGGGATCGGGGCGGGGCAGGTGGC.

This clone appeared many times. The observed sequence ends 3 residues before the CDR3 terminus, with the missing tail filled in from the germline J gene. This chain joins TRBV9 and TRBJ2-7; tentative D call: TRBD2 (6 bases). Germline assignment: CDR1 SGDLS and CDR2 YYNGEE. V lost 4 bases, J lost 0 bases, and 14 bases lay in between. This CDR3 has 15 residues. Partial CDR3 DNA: TGTGCCAGCAGCATTAGCGGAGGGAGCTCCTACGAG. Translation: CASSISGGSSYE. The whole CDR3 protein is CASSISGGSSYEQYF.

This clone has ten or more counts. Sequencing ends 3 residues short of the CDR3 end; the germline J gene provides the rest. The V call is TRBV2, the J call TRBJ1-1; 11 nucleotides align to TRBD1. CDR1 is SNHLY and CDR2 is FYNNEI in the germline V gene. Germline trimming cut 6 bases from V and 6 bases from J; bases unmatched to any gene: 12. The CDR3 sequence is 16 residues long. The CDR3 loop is CASRGLGTGGRAEAFF. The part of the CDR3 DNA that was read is TGTGCCAGCAGGGGGTTAGGGACAGGGGGAAGGGCTGAA. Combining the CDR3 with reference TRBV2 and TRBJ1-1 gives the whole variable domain EPEVTQTPSHQVTQMGQEVILRCVPISNHLYFYWYRQILGQKVEFLVSFYNNEISEKSEIFDDQFSVERPDGSNFTLKIRSTKLEDSAMYFCASRGLGTGGRAEAFFGQGTRLTVV.

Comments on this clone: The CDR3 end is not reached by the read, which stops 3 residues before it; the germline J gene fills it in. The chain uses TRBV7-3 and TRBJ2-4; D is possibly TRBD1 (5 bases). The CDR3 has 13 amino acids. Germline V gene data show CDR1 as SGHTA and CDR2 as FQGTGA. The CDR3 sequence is CASSLNGNRGQYF. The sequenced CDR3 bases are TGTGCCAGCAGCTTAAACGGCAATAGGGGT.

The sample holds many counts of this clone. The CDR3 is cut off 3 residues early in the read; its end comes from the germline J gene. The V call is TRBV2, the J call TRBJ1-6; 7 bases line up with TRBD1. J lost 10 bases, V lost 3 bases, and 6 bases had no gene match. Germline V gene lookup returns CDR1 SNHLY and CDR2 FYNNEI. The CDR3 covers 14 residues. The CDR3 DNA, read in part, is TGTGCCAGCAGTGATAGCAGGGACAGATCACCC. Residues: CASSDSRDRSP. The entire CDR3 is CASSDSRDRSPLHF.

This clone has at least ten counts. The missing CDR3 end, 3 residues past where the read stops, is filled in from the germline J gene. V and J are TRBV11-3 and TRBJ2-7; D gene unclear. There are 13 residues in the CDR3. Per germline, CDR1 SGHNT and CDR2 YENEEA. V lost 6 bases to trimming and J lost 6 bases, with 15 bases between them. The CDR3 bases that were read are TGTGCCAGCAGTTTCGTCCCCTCTAGCGAG. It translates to CASSFVPSSE. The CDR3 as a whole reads CASSFVPSSEQYF.

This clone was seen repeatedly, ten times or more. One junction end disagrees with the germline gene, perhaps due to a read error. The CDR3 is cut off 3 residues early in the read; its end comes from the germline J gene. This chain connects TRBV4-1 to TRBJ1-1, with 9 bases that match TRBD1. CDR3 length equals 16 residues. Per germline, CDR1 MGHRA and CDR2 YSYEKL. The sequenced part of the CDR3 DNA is TGCGCCAGCAGCCAACAATTAGGACAGGGGAACATTGAA. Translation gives CASSQQLGQGNIE. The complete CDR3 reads CASSQQLGQGNIEAFF.

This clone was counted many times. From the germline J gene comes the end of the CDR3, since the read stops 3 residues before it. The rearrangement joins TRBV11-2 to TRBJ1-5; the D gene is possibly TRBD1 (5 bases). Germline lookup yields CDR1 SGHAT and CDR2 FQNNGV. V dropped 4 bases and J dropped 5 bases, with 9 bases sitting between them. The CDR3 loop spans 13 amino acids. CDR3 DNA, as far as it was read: TGTGCCAGCAGCTCGACAGACGATCAGCCC. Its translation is CASSSTDDQP. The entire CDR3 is CASSSTDDQPQHF.

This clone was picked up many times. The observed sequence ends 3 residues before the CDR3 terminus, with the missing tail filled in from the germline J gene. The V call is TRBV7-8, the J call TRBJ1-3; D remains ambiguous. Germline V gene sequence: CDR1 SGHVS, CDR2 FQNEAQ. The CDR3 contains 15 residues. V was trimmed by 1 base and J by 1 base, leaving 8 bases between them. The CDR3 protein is CASSLVGRSGNTIYF. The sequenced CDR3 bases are TGTGCCAGCAGCTTAGTTGGCCGTTCTGGAAACACC.

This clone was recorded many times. CDR3 loop: CASSEAETSGSSYNEQFF. The sequenced CDR3 bases are TGTGCCAGCAGTGAAGCGGAGACTAGCGGGAGCTCCTACAATGAG. This sequence joins TRBV2 and TRBJ2-1; 12 bases fit TRBD2. The read comes to an end 3 residues before the CDR3 does, leaving the germline J gene to fill in the end. Trimming at V came to 0 bases and at J to 0 bases, leaving 3 bases not matched to a gene. The CDR3 contains 18 residues. Germline CDR1 reads SNHLY; CDR2 reads FYNNEI. Full variable domain (missing parts from reference TRBV2 and TRBJ2-1): EPEVTQTPSHQVTQMGQEVILRCVPISNHLYFYWYRQILGQKVEFLVSFYNNEISEKSEIFDDQFSVERPDGSNFTLKIRSTKLEDSAMYFCASSEAETSGSSYNEQFFGPGTRLTVL.